These 9 T cell receptor beta chains came from one sample sequenced in a study of regulatory T cells in long-lasting Graves disease. The TCR beta library used iRepertoire HTBI primers with Arm-PCR amplification of CDR3. TCRdb re-called the multiplex PCR reads with MiXCR, one entry per CDR3 protein. The sample yields hundreds of thousands of distinct CDR3 sequences, less than 15% seen once. The time point denotes: newly diagnosed GD, antithyroid drugs for less than 3 months. There was RNA extracted from PBMCs, and the TCR library was made from it. This sample also appeared in a second study, on T cells in Graves' hyperthyroidism and ophthalmopathy.

Sequencing was performed on peripheral blood mononuclear cells (PBMCs), taken at new diagnosis, from a patient treated with antithyroid drugs. Source of these receptors: a man younger than 45 with Graves disease.

This clonotype appeared many times. V and J are TRBV28 and TRBJ1-1; D unclear. There are 13 residues in the CDR3. V dropped 3 bases and J dropped 6 bases, with 11 bases sitting between them. Germline V gene data show CDR1 as MDHEN and CDR2 as SYDVKM. CDR3 nucleotide sequence: TGTGCCAGCAGTTTGTCGAAGGCCGCTGAAGCTTTCTTT. It is translated as CASSLSKAAEAFF.

A few counts support this clonotype. This rearrangement joins TRBV20-1 to TRBJ2-3, with 13 bases identical to TRBD2. The CDR3 is 16 residues long. V dropped 0 bases and J dropped 8; count of bases not matched to a gene: 8. Germline CDR1 DFQATT, CDR2 SNEGSKA (reference sequence). Here the CDR3 DNA reads TGCAGTGCTAGAGATGGGGCACTAGCGGGAGGGCCTACGCAGTATTTT. Its protein is CSARDGALAGGPTQYF.

In its sample, this clonotype was seen a few times. CDR3 amino acids: CSARSGAHSYEQYF. The CDR3 nucleotides read TGCAGTGCACGGTCGGGGGCTCACTCCTACGAGCAGTACTTC. V is TRBV20-1 and J is TRBJ2-7, with D possibly called TRBD1 or TRBD2 (6 bases each). This CDR3 has 14 amino acids. The germline gives CDR1 DFQATT, CDR2 SNEGSKA (reference sequence). The V gene lost 6 bases and the J gene lost 0 bases, with 15 bases spanning the gap.

This clonotype was observed many times. CDR3 residues: CAITRHGCNYGYTF. CDR3 coding DNA: TGTGCCATCACCCGACACGGTTGTAACTATGGCTACACCTTC. The chain uses TRBV10-3 and TRBJ1-2; no firm D call. Germline CDR1 ENHRY, CDR2 SYGVKD. CDR3 size: 14 residues. The ends were cut back, 7 bases at V and 1 base at J, with 13 bases in the middle.

This clonotype showed up just a few times. The V call is TRBV29-1, the J call TRBJ2-5; no firm D call. In germline, CDR1 is SQVTM, CDR2 ANQGSEA. Trimming pared 3 bases from V and 5 bases from J, leaving 10 bases between. This CDR3 spans 12 amino acids. CDR3 protein: CSVDSTYETQYF. In DNA form, the CDR3 reads TGCAGCGTTGATTCCACCTATGAGACCCAGTACTTC. The whole variable domain, filled in from reference TRBV29-1 and TRBJ2-5, reads SAVISQKPSRDICQRGTSLTIQCQVDSQVTMMFWYRQQPGQSLTLIATANQGSEATYESGFVIDKFPISRPNLTFSTLTVSNMSPEDSSIYLCSVDSTYETQYFGPGTRLLVL.

This clonotype was recorded at least ten times. The V and J genes are TRBV18 and TRBJ2-1; D not certain. The ends were cut back, 3 bases at V and 4 bases at J, with 13 bases in the middle. From germline, CDR1 is KGHSH and CDR2 LQKENI. The CDR3 is 15 amino acids. The CDR3 region has the DNA TGTGCCAGCTCACCGTGGGCAAACCGTTACAATGAGCAGTTCTTC. It translates to CASSPWANRYNEQFF.

The genes are TRBV18 and TRBJ1-2; 9 nucleotides line up with TRBD1. V shed 2 bases and J 4 bases; nucleotides not matched to a gene: 8. The CDR3 consists of 16 residues. The germline V gene encodes CDR1 KGHSH and CDR2 LQKENI. The CDR3 here is CASSPGTGKGSYGYTF. Written as DNA, the CDR3 is TGTGCCAGCTCACCAGGGACAGGGAAGGGAAGCTATGGCTACACCTTC.

This clonotype was found many times. The CDR3 DNA follows: TGTGCCAGCAGTCCGGAAGCAGCGTCCGAGCAGTACTTC. Amino acids: CASSPEAASEQYF. The chain combines TRBV2 with TRBJ2-7; D is unresolved. V was pared by 5 bases and J by 6 bases, with 14 bases between. The CDR3 spans 13 residues. Germline V gene data show CDR1 as SNHLY and CDR2 as FYNNEI. Together with reference TRBV2 and TRBJ2-7, the CDR3 gives the full variable domain: EPEVTQTPSHQVTQMGQEVILRCVPISNHLYFYWYRQILGQKVEFLVSFYNNEISEKSEIFDDQFSVERPDGSNFTLKIRSTKLEDSAMYFCASSPEAASEQYFGPGTRLTVT.

This clonotype showed up many times. This chain uses TRBV30 with TRBJ2-1; 10 nucleotides align to TRBD2. Unmatched junction bases numbered 18, after V lost 5 bases and J lost 8 bases. The CDR3 is 17 amino acids. Germline CDR1 and CDR2: GTSNPN and SVGIG (reference sequence). In DNA, the CDR3 is TGTGCCTGGGGGTCACCCTCTAGCGGGAGTTGGGGAGATGAGCAGTTCTTC. Residues: CAWGSPSSGSWGDEQFF.